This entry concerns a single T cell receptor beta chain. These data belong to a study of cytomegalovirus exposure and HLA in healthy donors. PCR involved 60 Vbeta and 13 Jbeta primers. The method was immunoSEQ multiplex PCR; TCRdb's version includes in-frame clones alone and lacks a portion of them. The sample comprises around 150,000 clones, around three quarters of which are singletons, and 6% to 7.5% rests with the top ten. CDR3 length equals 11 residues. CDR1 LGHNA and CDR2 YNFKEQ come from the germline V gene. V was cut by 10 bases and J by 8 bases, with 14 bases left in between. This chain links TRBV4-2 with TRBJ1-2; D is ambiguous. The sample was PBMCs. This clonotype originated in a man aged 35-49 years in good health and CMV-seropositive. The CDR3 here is CATSRSYGYTF. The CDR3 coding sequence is TGTGCCACTTCGAGGAGTTACGGCTACACCTTC.